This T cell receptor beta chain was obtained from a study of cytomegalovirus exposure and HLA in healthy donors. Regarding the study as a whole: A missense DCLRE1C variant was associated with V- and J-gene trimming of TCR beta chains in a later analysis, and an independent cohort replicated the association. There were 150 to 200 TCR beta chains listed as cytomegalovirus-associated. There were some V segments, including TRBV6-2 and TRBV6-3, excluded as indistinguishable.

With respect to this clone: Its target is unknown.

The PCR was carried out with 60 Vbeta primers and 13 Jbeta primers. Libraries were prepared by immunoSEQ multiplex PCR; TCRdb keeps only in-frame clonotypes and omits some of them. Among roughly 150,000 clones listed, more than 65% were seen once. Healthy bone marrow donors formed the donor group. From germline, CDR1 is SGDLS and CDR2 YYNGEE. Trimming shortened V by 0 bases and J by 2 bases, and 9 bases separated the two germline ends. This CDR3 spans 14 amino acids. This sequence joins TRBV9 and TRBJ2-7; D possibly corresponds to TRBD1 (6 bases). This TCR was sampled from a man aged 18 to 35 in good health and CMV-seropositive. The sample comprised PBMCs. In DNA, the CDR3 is TGTGCCAGCAGCGTAGGGACAGAGGCCTACGAGCAGTACTTC. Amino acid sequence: CASSVGTEAYEQYF.